These T cell receptor beta chains were read from a single sample in a study of T cell clones after liver transplantation. Assay used: immunoSEQ multiplex PCR; TCRdb lists only in-frame clones, some missing. Of 68,000 or so clones listed, around 80% are singletons. Source: CD4+ T cells from blood, taken before liver transplant. These TCRs come from a human donor who received a liver transplant. Each CDR3 is given with its conserved first and last residue. The order of the fields is CDR3 protein, CDR3 DNA, J gene, D gene, clone size, V gene. The D gene is left open where the match is weak. Some rows have no size entry. The others give once, few or many, or a class for an expanded clone.

CDR3aa: CASSLQGSNTGELFF; CDR3nt: TGTGCCAGCAGCTTACAGGGGAGTAACACCGGGGAGCTGTTTTTT; j_gene: TRBJ2-2; d_gene: NA; abundance: NA; v_gene: TRBV7-9
CDR3aa: CASSASRYTSNGELFF; CDR3nt: TGTGCCAGCAGCGCGTCTCGGTACACCTCGAACGGGGAGCTGTTTTTT; j_gene: TRBJ2-2; d_gene: NA; abundance: NA; v_gene: TRBV9
CDR3aa: CASTPGLRYGNTGELFF; CDR3nt: TGTGCCAGCACCCCGGGACTACGGTATGGTAACACCGGGGAGCTGTTTTTT; j_gene: TRBJ2-2; d_gene: TRBD2; abundance: NA; v_gene: TRBV5-4
CDR3aa: CSVEELQGNTIYF; CDR3nt: TGCAGCGTTGAAGAGTTACAGGGAAACACCATATATTTT; j_gene: TRBJ1-3; d_gene: NA; abundance: NA; v_gene: TRBV29-1
CDR3aa: CASSLFRELNTGELFF; CDR3nt: TGTGCCAGCAGCCTATTCCGGGAATTAAACACCGGGGAGCTGTTTTTT; j_gene: TRBJ2-2; d_gene: NA; abundance: once; v_gene: TRBV7-9
CDR3aa: CASSPKQGAGYGYTF; CDR3nt: TGTGCCAGCAGTCCTAAACAGGGGGCTGGCTATGGCTACACCTTC; j_gene: TRBJ1-2; d_gene: TRBD1; abundance: NA; v_gene: TRBV6-5
CDR3aa: CASSVSYYGTDTQYF; CDR3nt: TGTGCCAGCAGTGTTTCGTACTACGGCACAGATACGCAGTATTTT; j_gene: TRBJ2-3; d_gene: NA; abundance: NA; v_gene: TRBV2
CDR3aa: CASSFSSSDTQYF; CDR3nt: TGTGCCAGCAGCTTTTCTAGCTCAGATACGCAGTATTTT; j_gene: TRBJ2-3; d_gene: NA; abundance: NA; v_gene: TRBV7-9
CDR3aa: CASGESTVNTEAFF; CDR3nt: TGTGCCAGCGGAGAATCGACAGTGAACACTGAAGCTTTCTTT; j_gene: TRBJ1-1; d_gene: NA; abundance: NA; v_gene: TRBV2
CDR3aa: CASSFGVRGAKNIQYF; CDR3nt: TGTGCCAGCAGTTTTGGGGTTCGGGGAGCCAAAAACATTCAGTACTTC; j_gene: TRBJ2-4; d_gene: NA; abundance: NA; v_gene: TRBV27
CDR3aa: CASSRQITEAFF; CDR3nt: TGTGCCAGCAGCCGACAGATCACTGAAGCTTTCTTT; j_gene: TRBJ1-1; d_gene: NA; abundance: once; v_gene: TRBV5-8
CDR3aa: CASSLTGQGGVNIQYF; CDR3nt: TGCGCCAGCAGCTTGACTGGACAGGGAGGAGTAAACATTCAGTACTTC; j_gene: TRBJ2-4; d_gene: TRBD1; abundance: NA; v_gene: TRBV5-1
CDR3aa: CASNTGLKDTQYF; CDR3nt: TGTGCCAGCAATACCGGGTTGAAAGATACGCAGTATTTT; j_gene: TRBJ2-3; d_gene: NA; abundance: few; v_gene: TRBV28
CDR3aa: CASSTRTQATNEKLFF; CDR3nt: TGTGCCAGTAGTACCCGAACACAGGCTACTAATGAAAAACTGTTTTTT; j_gene: TRBJ1-4; d_gene: NA; abundance: once; v_gene: TRBV19
CDR3aa: CASTWGLRSNTEAFF; CDR3nt: TGTGCCAGCACTTGGGGGCTTCGGTCGAACACTGAAGCTTTCTTT; j_gene: TRBJ1-1; d_gene: NA; abundance: once; v_gene: TRBV28
CDR3aa: CASSEPSNNNEQFF; CDR3nt: TGTGCCAGCAGCGAGCCTTCCAACAACAATGAGCAGTTCTTC; j_gene: TRBJ2-1; d_gene: NA; abundance: NA; v_gene: TRBV6-5
CDR3aa: CASSLDSSRSTDTQYF; CDR3nt: TGTGCCAGCAGCTTAGATAGCTCACGGAGCACAGATACGCAGTATTTT; j_gene: TRBJ2-3; d_gene: NA; abundance: NA; v_gene: TRBV7-2
CDR3aa: CASSQEGVAGGTDTQYF; CDR3nt: TGCGCCAGCAGCCAAGAGGGGGTAGCGGGAGGTACAGATACGCAGTATTTT; j_gene: TRBJ2-3; d_gene: TRBD2; abundance: NA; v_gene: TRBV4-1
CDR3aa: CASSEGQGWREKLFF; CDR3nt: TGTGCCAGCAGTGAGGGACAGGGGTGGCGAGAAAAACTGTTTTTT; j_gene: TRBJ1-4; d_gene: TRBD1; abundance: NA; v_gene: TRBV2
CDR3aa: CASSENPRQGFEQYF; CDR3nt: TGCGCCAGCAGTGAGAACCCCAGACAGGGCTTTGAGCAGTACTTC; j_gene: TRBJ2-7; d_gene: TRBD1; abundance: NA; v_gene: TRBV10-2
CDR3aa: CAISEPGQGAYEQYF; CDR3nt: TGTGCCATCAGTGAGCCGGGACAGGGGGCCTACGAGCAGTACTTC; j_gene: TRBJ2-7; d_gene: TRBD1; abundance: NA; v_gene: TRBV10-3
CDR3aa: CASSFGTSGRQYF; CDR3nt: TGTGCCAGCAGTTTCGGGACTAGCGGGAGGCAGTACTTC; j_gene: TRBJ2-7; d_gene: TRBD2; abundance: NA; v_gene: TRBV28
CDR3aa: CASSLRDGVYEQYF; CDR3nt: TGTGCCAGCAGTCTTCGGGACGGTGTCTACGAGCAGTACTTC; j_gene: TRBJ2-7; d_gene: NA; abundance: NA; v_gene: TRBV6-5
CDR3aa: CASSSWGQMNTEAFF; CDR3nt: TGTGCCAGCTCATCCTGGGGACAGATGAACACTGAAGCTTTCTTT; j_gene: TRBJ1-1; d_gene: TRBD1; abundance: NA; v_gene: TRBV18
CDR3aa: CASSHQYSNQPQHF; CDR3nt: TGCGCCAGCAGCCACCAGTATAGCAATCAGCCCCAGCATTTT; j_gene: TRBJ1-5; d_gene: NA; abundance: NA; v_gene: TRBV4-3
CDR3aa: CASSSGRLAGGYQETQYF; CDR3nt: TGCGCCAGCAGCTCAGGAAGGCTAGCGGGAGGTTACCAGGAGACCCAGTACTTC; j_gene: TRBJ2-5; d_gene: TRBD2; abundance: NA; v_gene: TRBV5-1
CDR3aa: CASSPGTDTYGYTF; CDR3nt: TGTGCCAGCTCACCCGGGACGGACACCTATGGCTACACCTTC; j_gene: TRBJ1-2; d_gene: NA; abundance: NA; v_gene: TRBV18
CDR3aa: CTSSQEGRTGDYEQYF; CDR3nt: TGCACCAGCAGCCAAGAAGGAAGGACAGGGGACTACGAGCAGTACTTC; j_gene: TRBJ2-7; d_gene: NA; abundance: NA; v_gene: TRBV1
CDR3aa: CAISGSGRAGFDTQYF; CDR3nt: TGTGCCATCAGTGGGAGCGGGAGGGCCGGGTTCGATACGCAGTATTTT; j_gene: TRBJ2-3; d_gene: TRBD2; abundance: NA; v_gene: TRBV10-3
CDR3aa: CASSSGGGNEKLFF; CDR3nt: TGTGCCAGCAGCTCAGGGGGGGGTAATGAAAAACTGTTTTTT; j_gene: TRBJ1-4; d_gene: TRBD1; abundance: NA; v_gene: TRBV5-4
CDR3aa: CASSQRGTSGSGGGHTAGLFF; CDR3nt: TGCGCCAGCAGCCAAAGGGGGACTAGCGGGAGTGGAGGGGGCCATACCGCTGGGCTGTTTTTT; j_gene: TRBJ2-2; d_gene: TRBD2; abundance: few; v_gene: TRBV4-3
CDR3aa: CASSVSGIPTEAFF; CDR3nt: TGTGCCAGCAGCGTATCCGGGATTCCCACTGAAGCTTTCTTT; j_gene: TRBJ1-1; d_gene: NA; abundance: once; v_gene: TRBV9
CDR3aa: CASSLEAGYLEKLFF; CDR3nt: TGTGCCAGCAGCTTAGAGGCAGGGTATCTCGAAAAACTGTTTTTT; j_gene: TRBJ1-4; d_gene: NA; abundance: once; v_gene: TRBV7-2
CDR3aa: CASSIIGGGRSTGELFF; CDR3nt: TGTGCCAGTAGTATTATCGGAGGGGGAAGAAGCACCGGGGAGCTGTTTTTT; j_gene: TRBJ2-2; d_gene: NA; abundance: once; v_gene: TRBV19
CDR3aa: CASSSTGPREKLFF; CDR3nt: TGTGCCAGCAGTTCGACAGGGCCGCGGGAAAAACTGTTTTTT; j_gene: TRBJ1-4; d_gene: TRBD1; abundance: NA; v_gene: TRBV28
CDR3aa: CASSRLAGVYNEQFF; CDR3nt: TGTGCCAGCAGTCGACTAGCGGGAGTCTACAATGAGCAGTTCTTC; j_gene: TRBJ2-1; d_gene: TRBD2; abundance: NA; v_gene: TRBV6-6
CDR3aa: CASSDRFNAFF; CDR3nt: TGTGCCAGCAGTGACCGGTTCAACGCTTTCTTT; j_gene: TRBJ1-1; d_gene: NA; abundance: few; v_gene: TRBV6-1
CDR3aa: CASSVRQGGQPQHF; CDR3nt: TGTGCCAGTAGTGTACGACAGGGGGGCCAGCCCCAGCATTTT; j_gene: TRBJ1-5; d_gene: TRBD1; abundance: NA; v_gene: TRBV19
CDR3aa: CASTPGTSGYEQYF; CDR3nt: TGTGCCAGCACTCCCGGGACTAGCGGCTACGAGCAGTACTTC; j_gene: TRBJ2-7; d_gene: TRBD2; abundance: many; v_gene: TRBV28
CDR3aa: CASSNLNYGYTF; CDR3nt: TGTGCCAGTAGTAACCTTAACTATGGCTACACCTTC; j_gene: TRBJ1-2; d_gene: NA; abundance: NA; v_gene: TRBV19
CDR3aa: CASTTGANTGELFF; CDR3nt: TGTGCCAGCACCACAGGGGCGAACACCGGGGAGCTGTTTTTT; j_gene: TRBJ2-2; d_gene: TRBD1; abundance: NA; v_gene: TRBV2
CDR3aa: CASSSPAGASEQYF; CDR3nt: TGTGCCAGCAGCTCCCCAGCGGGAGCCTCCGAGCAGTACTTC; j_gene: TRBJ2-7; d_gene: TRBD2; abundance: NA; v_gene: TRBV7-2
CDR3aa: CASSRTTGGYEQYF; CDR3nt: TGCGCCAGCAGCCGGACGACAGGGGGCTACGAGCAGTACTTC; j_gene: TRBJ2-7; d_gene: TRBD1; abundance: NA; v_gene: TRBV5-1
CDR3aa: CASSEESGNTIYF; CDR3nt: TGTGCCAGCAGTGAAGAATCTGGAAACACCATATATTTT; j_gene: TRBJ1-3; d_gene: NA; abundance: NA; v_gene: TRBV2
CDR3aa: CASRPGQGETQYF; CDR3nt: TGTGCCAGCAGACCGGGACAGGGAGAGACCCAGTACTTC; j_gene: TRBJ2-5; d_gene: TRBD1; abundance: NA; v_gene: TRBV5-4
CDR3aa: CASSFVPRDRVYF; CDR3nt: TGTGCCAGCAGTTTCGTCCCCCGGGACAGGGTATATTTT; j_gene: TRBJ1-3; d_gene: TRBD1; abundance: NA; v_gene: TRBV6-5
CDR3aa: CASSFSGAYGTYEQYF; CDR3nt: TGTGCCAGCAGCTTCTCGGGAGCATATGGGACCTACGAGCAGTACTTC; j_gene: TRBJ2-7; d_gene: NA; abundance: NA; v_gene: TRBV7-2
CDR3aa: CAGTDREDDGYTF; CDR3nt: TGTGCCGGCACGGACAGGGAGGATGACGGCTACACCTTC; j_gene: TRBJ1-2; d_gene: TRBD1; abundance: NA; v_gene: TRBV6-1